This is a list of T cell receptor beta chains from one sample in a study of regulatory T cells in long-lasting Graves disease. Each CDR3 protein gets one entry after TCRdb re-called the multiplex PCR reads with MiXCR. The data hold roughly 440,000 distinct CDR3 sequences, with 16% observed a single time. The same sample was also studied in work on T cells in Graves' hyperthyroidism and ophthalmopathy.

Sequencing used peripheral blood mononuclear cells (PBMCs), obtained at new diagnosis, from a patient treated with antithyroid drugs. The source of these receptors is a woman under 30 with Graves disease. The CDR3 runs from the conserved cysteine through the conserved F or W. D genes are given only for firm matches. Size is omitted from some rows. Given values are once, few, many or a class for expanded clones.

abundance: many
j_gene: TRBJ2-7
v_gene: TRBV6-1
d_gene: NA
len: 14
CDR3aa: CASSDDVSPYEQYF
CDR3nt: TGTGCCAGCAGTGACGATGTTTCCCCCTACGAGCAGTACTTC

abundance: NA
j_gene: TRBJ2-4
v_gene: TRBV6-2/TRBV6-3
d_gene: TRBD2
len: 14
CDR3aa: CASRLAGGPYIQYF
CDR3nt: TGTGCCAGCAGGCTAGCGGGAGGGCCTTACATTCAGTACTTC

abundance: NA
j_gene: TRBJ2-7
v_gene: TRBV4-1
d_gene: NA
len: 15
CDR3aa: CASSQERRITYEQYF
CDR3nt: TGCGCCAGCAGCCAAGAACGGCGGATCACCTACGAGCAGTACTTC

abundance: many
j_gene: TRBJ2-7
v_gene: TRBV6-1
d_gene: NA
len: 15
CDR3aa: CASRRDRAPKWEQYF
CDR3nt: TGTGCCAGCAGAAGAGACCGGGCCCCGAAGTGGGAGCAGTACTTC

abundance: NA
j_gene: TRBJ1-6
v_gene: TRBV5-5
d_gene: TRBD1
len: 14
CDR3aa: CASSSRGQNSPLHF
CDR3nt: TGTGCCAGCAGCTCCAGGGGGCAGAATTCACCCCTCCACTTT

abundance: NA
j_gene: TRBJ1-6
v_gene: TRBV25-1
d_gene: NA
len: 16
CDR3aa: CASSGREPLVDSPLHF
CDR3nt: TGTGCCAGCAGTGGTCGGGAGCCCCTCGTGGATTCACCCCTCCACTTT

abundance: many
j_gene: TRBJ2-7
v_gene: TRBV5-1
d_gene: NA
len: 12
CDR3aa: CASSLEGNEQYF
CDR3nt: TGCGCCAGCAGCTTGGAGGGAAACGAGCAGTACTTC

abundance: many
j_gene: TRBJ1-2
v_gene: TRBV11-2
d_gene: NA
len: 15
CDR3aa: CASSLTPALGYGYTF
CDR3nt: TGTGCCAGCAGCTTAACCCCGGCGCTGGGCTATGGCTACACCTTC

abundance: few
j_gene: TRBJ2-2
v_gene: TRBV20-1
d_gene: TRBD2
len: 12
CDR3aa: CRPGGESGELFF
CDR3nt: TGCAGGCCGGGGGGGGAGAGCGGGGAGCTGTTTTTT

abundance: many
j_gene: TRBJ2-1
v_gene: TRBV7-9
d_gene: NA
len: 10
CDR3aa: CASSWNEQFF
CDR3nt: TGTGCCAGCAGCTGGAATGAGCAGTTCTTC

abundance: NA
j_gene: TRBJ1-1
v_gene: TRBV29-1
d_gene: NA
len: 14
CDR3aa: CSVDSWGTNTEAFF
CDR3nt: TGCAGCGTTGATTCTTGGGGTACGAACACTGAAGCTTTCTTT

abundance: NA
j_gene: TRBJ2-1
v_gene: TRBV29-1
d_gene: NA
len: 13
CDR3aa: CSVVWADSYEQFF
CDR3nt: TGCAGCGTTGTGTGGGCGGATTCCTACGAGCAGTTCTTC

abundance: NA
j_gene: TRBJ2-1
v_gene: TRBV12-3/TRBV12-4
d_gene: TRBD1
len: 15
CDR3aa: CASSFAGGGHNEQFF
CDR3nt: TGTGCCAGCAGCTTCGCAGGGGGCGGACACAATGAGCAGTTCTTC